The TCR beta chain under discussion was sequenced for a study of blood T cell repertoires in COVID-19 (dated by TCRdb to about 2020). With respect to the entire study: Collaborator samples came from the United States, Italy and Spain and covered acute and convalescent phases of COVID-19. The prospective study material was composed of cDNA or gDNA derived from T cells, B-cell-depleted T cells, or PBMCs. Subjects who had been exposed to COVID-19, were actively infected with it, or had recovered from it provided the deeply sampled blood TCRbeta repertoires that made up the dataset. The repertoires were released in a freely available public database intended as a resource for research on the immune response to SARS-CoV-2. The samples were drawn from two sources: the first 160 participants of the ongoing ImmuneRACE study, and approximately 1,300 subjects contributed by 6 global collaborators. Nearly every sample came with metadata listing a de-identified subject ID, COVID-19 status, age in years and sex. Where available, HLA class I and class II types were obtained from metadata supplied by the sample provider rather than from assay-based typing. The study at large found these results: The quantity of clinical and demographic metadata differed by source and by participant and was supplied without curation.

The CDR3 has 16 amino acids, counting the end cysteine and phenylalanine. The only DNA kept is the CDR3, 48 bases in frame from the first base. Via the germline V gene, CDR1 is KGHSH and CDR2 LQKENI. The junction carries 11 bases between V and J, which are trimmed by 0 bases and 3 bases respectively. Collaborating institutions collected whole blood in K2EDTA tubes following their own protocols. For TCRbeta analysis, collaborators shipped samples in one of three forms: frozen whole blood, isolated PBMCs, or DNA extracted from either of those sample types. As for this clone: Its recognized antigen is unknown. Base qualities are not provided; no much larger clone lies one nucleotide away.

TCRbeta CDR3 regions were amplified from genomic DNA by means of the immunoSEQ Assay, a bias-controlled multiplex PCR. The authors' pipeline ran thus. Nucleated cell counts per sample were estimated from amplification of reference gene primers within the assay. To quantify the absolute abundance of each unique TCRbeta CDR3 rearrangement, sequence reads were collapsed and filtered. For each sample, productive Simpson clonality was calculated as the square root of Simpson's diversity index over productive rearrangements. What TCRdb holds here is the immuneACCESS table cut down to in-frame rearrangements. Part of the clones is not present; checked against another copy, under half of the missing clones reflect an unresolved V gene, and the others are unexplained. V and J calls and clone size are copied from that table; D and trimming were computed from the DNA. This sample has roughly 200,000 clones in its table, and 75% to 90% of those were observed once. Around 3% of the sample lies in the top ten.

The chain uses TRBV18 and TRBJ2-2; 5 matching bases give a weak D call of TRBD1. The specimen sequenced was peripheral blood. The origin of this receptor is a man aged 55 to 70 with acute or convalescent COVID-19. The encoded CDR3 is CASSPPTGSDTGELFF. The nucleotides are TGTGCCAGCTCACCACCCACAGGTTCGGACACCGGGGAGCTGTTTTTT.